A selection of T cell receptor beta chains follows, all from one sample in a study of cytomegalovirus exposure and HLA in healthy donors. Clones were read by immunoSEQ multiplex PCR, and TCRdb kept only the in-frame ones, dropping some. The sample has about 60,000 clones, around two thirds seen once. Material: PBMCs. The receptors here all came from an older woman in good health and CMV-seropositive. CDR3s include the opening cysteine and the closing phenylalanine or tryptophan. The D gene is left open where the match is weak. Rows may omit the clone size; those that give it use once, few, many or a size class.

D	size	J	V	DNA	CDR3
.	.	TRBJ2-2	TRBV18	TGTGCCAGCTCACCCCCGACAAAAACCACCGGGGAGCTGTTTTTT	CASSPPTKTTGELFF
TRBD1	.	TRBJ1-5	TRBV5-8	TGTGCCAGCAGCACAAGGACAGGAAACAATCAGCCCCAGCATTTT	CASSTRTGNNQPQHF
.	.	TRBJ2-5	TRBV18	TGTGCCAGCTCACCGTCGTACCAAGAGACCCAGTACTTC	CASSPSYQETQYF
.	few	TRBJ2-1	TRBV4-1	TGCGCCAGCAGCCAATCGGGGAACAATGAGCAGTTCTTC	CASSQSGNNEQFF
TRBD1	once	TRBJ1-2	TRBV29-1	TGCAGCGTTCCGACAGGGGAAGGCTACACCTTC	CSVPTGEGYTF
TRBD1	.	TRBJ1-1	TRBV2	TGTGCCAGCAACGGACAGGGGGGAGGCACTGAAGCTTTCTTT	CASNGQGGGTEAFF
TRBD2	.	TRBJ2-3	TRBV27	TGTGCCAGCAAACGACTAGCGGGGGGGCCAGATACGCAGTATTTT	CASKRLAGGPDTQYF
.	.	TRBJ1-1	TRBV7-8	TGTGCCAGCAGCTTAGAAACAAGGGGCACTGAAGCTTTCTTT	CASSLETRGTEAFF
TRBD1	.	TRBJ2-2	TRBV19	TGTGCCAGTCAAGGACAGGCCGGGGAGCTGTTTTTT	CASQGQAGELFF
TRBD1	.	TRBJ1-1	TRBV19	TGTGCCAGTAGTCCCGGGACAGGGGGCACTGAAGCTTTCTTT	CASSPGTGGTEAFF
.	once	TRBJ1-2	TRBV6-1	TGTGCGGGGGACACGAACTATGGCTACACCTTC	CAGDTNYGYTF
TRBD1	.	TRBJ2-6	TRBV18	TGTGCCAGCTCACCCAGGACAGGGGGCGGCTCTGGGGCCAACGTCCTGACTTTC	CASSPRTGGGSGANVLTF
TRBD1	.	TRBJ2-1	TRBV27	TGTGCCAGCAGTCCCCTCGCGACAGGGCACGAGCAGTTCTTC	CASSPLATGHEQFF
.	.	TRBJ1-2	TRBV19	TGTGCCAGTGTACCAGGCAGGGCAGGTGGCTACACCTTC	CASVPGRAGGYTF
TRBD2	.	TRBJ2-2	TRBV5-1	TGCGCCAGCAGCTTGGTTGCGGGGGGGCCCACCGGGGAGCTGTTTTTT	CASSLVAGGPTGELFF
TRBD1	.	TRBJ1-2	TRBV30	TGTGCCTGGACCCGGGACAGGGTGTATGGAGATGGCTACACCTTC	CAWTRDRVYGDGYTF
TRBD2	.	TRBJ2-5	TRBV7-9	TGTGCCAGCAGCACCGGGGGGCAAGAGACCCAGTACTTC	CASSTGGQETQYF
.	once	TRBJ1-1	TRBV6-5	TGTGCCAGCCAGTCGGGGAAAGCCCCAAACACTGAAGCTTTCTTT	CASQSGKAPNTEAFF
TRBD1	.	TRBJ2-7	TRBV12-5	TGTGCTAGTGGTTTGGTAAGGTCTTCAGGGGGATACGAGCAGTACTTC	CASGLVRSSGGYEQYF
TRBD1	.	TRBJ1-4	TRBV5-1	TGCGCCAGCAGCCCCGGGGGGACAGGGGGCGAGGAAAAACTGTTTTTT	CASSPGGTGGEEKLFF
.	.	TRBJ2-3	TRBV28	TGTGCCAGCAGTTCCTCATGGCGACTGGCCACAGATACGCAGTATTTT	CASSSSWRLATDTQYF
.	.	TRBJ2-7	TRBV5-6	TGTGCCAGCACCTACGGGAAGTACGAGCAGTACTTC	CASTYGKYEQYF
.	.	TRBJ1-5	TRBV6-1	TGTGCCAGCAGTGAAGCGACGTGGGGGGAGCGTCAGCCCCAGCATTTT	CASSEATWGERQPQHF
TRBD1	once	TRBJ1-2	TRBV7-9	TGTGCCAGCAACCCGACAGGGGGCCACTATGGCTACACCTTC	CASNPTGGHYGYTF
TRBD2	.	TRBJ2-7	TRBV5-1	TGCGCCAGCAGCTTAACCGGGACTACCTCCTACGAGCAGTACTTC	CASSLTGTTSYEQYF
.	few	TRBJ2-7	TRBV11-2	TGTGCCAGCAGCTTAGGGGCAGACCAGTACTTC	CASSLGADQYF
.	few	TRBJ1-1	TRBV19	.	CASTSGNPLEAFF
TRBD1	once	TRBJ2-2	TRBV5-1	TGCGCCAGCAGCCCAGGACAGGGGGGTACCGGGGAGCTGTTTTTT	CASSPGQGGTGELFF
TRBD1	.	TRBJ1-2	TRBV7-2	TGTGCCAGCAGCCCCGGGACAGCGGACTTTTATGGCTACACCTTC	CASSPGTADFYGYTF
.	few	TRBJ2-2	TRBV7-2	TGTGCCAGCAGTTCGGGGGGCTTCGGGGAGCTGTTTTTT	CASSSGGFGELFF
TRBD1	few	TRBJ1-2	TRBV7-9	TGTGCCAGCAGCTTAGGGAACAGGGGGCCCGATGGCTACACCTTC	CASSLGNRGPDGYTF
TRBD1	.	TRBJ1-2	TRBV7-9	TGTGCCAGCAGCGAGGGACAGAAGCCCTATGGCTACACCTTC	CASSEGQKPYGYTF
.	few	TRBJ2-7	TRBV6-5	TGTGCCAGCAGCCGGACAGCCTCCTACGAGCAGTACTTC	CASSRTASYEQYF
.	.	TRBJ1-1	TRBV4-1	TGCGCCAGCAGCCAAGGGGAGATCAGGGGAAACACTGAAGCTTTCTTT	CASSQGEIRGNTEAFF
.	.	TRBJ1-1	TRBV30	TGTGCCTGGAACGGACAATTCGATGAGGCTTTCTTT	CAWNGQFDEAFF
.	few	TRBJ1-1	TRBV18	TGTGCCAGCTCACCACAGGGAGGAATGAACACTGAAGCTTTCTTT	CASSPQGGMNTEAFF